The 8 T cell receptor beta chains presented below share a single source sample, sequenced in a study of blood T cell repertoires in COVID-19. Repertoires were generated with immunoSEQ multiplex PCR, while TCRdb's copy carries only in-frame clones and drops some. The sample contains tens of thousands of clones, more than 70% of which appear only once. Sequenced input: peripheral blood. Receptors originate from a man in his sixties with acute or convalescent COVID-19.

The V call is TRBV27, the J call TRBJ1-2, with TRBD1 matching 9 bases. CDR1 MNHEY and CDR2 SMNVEV come from the germline V gene (reference sequence). Trimming removed 5 bases from V and 5 bases from J; junction bases left unmatched: 6. CDR3 length equals 14 residues. CDR3 in amino acids: CASSPGTGNYGYTF. CDR3 DNA: TGTGCCAGCAGTCCGGGGACAGGGAATTATGGCTACACCTTC.

The chain has TRBV5-1 and TRBJ1-1; 8 bases line up with TRBD1. This CDR3 region has 14 residues. The V and J ends lost 4 bases and 1 base, in that order; junction bases with no gene match: 3. CDR1 SGHRS and CDR2 YFSETQ come from the germline V gene. CDR3 DNA sequence: TGCGCCAGCAGCCAGGGACAGGCGAACACTGAAGCTTTCTTT. It encodes CASSQGQANTEAFF.

The rearrangement uses TRBV10-3 and TRBJ1-3, with D possibly TRBD1 on 5 matching bases. This CDR3 comprises 17 residues. Germline V gene lookup returns CDR1 ENHRY and CDR2 SYGVKD. The germline V and J ends were trimmed by 3 bases and 0 bases, with 15 bases remaining between them. Here the CDR3 DNA reads TGTGCCATCAGTGACCGCGTTAGGGGCCACTCTGGAAACACCATATATTTT. It yields the protein CAISDRVRGHSGNTIYF.

The chain uses TRBV6-2 or TRBV6-3 and TRBJ2-5, with 8 nucleotides matching TRBD2. Losses at the gene ends were 5 bases for V and 5 bases for J; bases not matched to a gene: 13. The CDR3 runs 16 residues. Germline CDR1 is MNHEY and CDR2 is SVGEGT. The DNA of the CDR3 is TGTGCCAGCAGTCCCCTGCTAGCGGGCGATGACGAGACCCAGTACTTC. It specifies CASSPLLAGDDETQYF.

V and J are TRBV19 and TRBJ1-3, with TRBD1 matching 8 bases. This CDR3 has 16 amino acids. V dropped 5 bases and J dropped 1; count of bases not matched to a gene: 7. The V gene's germline CDR1 is LNHDA and CDR2 SQIVND (reference sequence). The CDR3 DNA reads TGTGCCAGTAGTTACCAGGGGGCGTTTTCTGGAAACACCATATATTTT. Amino acids: CASSYQGAFSGNTIYF. The entire variable domain, with the rest obtained from reference TRBV19 and TRBJ1-3, is as follows: DGGITQSPKYLFRKEGQNVTLSCEQNLNHDAMYWYRQDPGQGLRLIYYSQIVNDFQKGDIAEGYSVSREKKESFPLTVTSAQKNPTAFYLCASSYQGAFSGNTIYFGEGSWLTVV.

V usage is TRBV5-1 and J usage is TRBJ1-1; 9 nucleotides line up with TRBD1. Germline lookup yields CDR1 SGHRS and CDR2 YFSETQ. The V segment lost 5 bases and the J segment 11 bases; nucleotides outside the gene matches: 16. The CDR3 is made up of 15 amino acids. This CDR3 reads CASSRRTGGEFAAFF. In DNA form, the CDR3 reads TGCGCCAGCAGTCGCCGCACAGGGGGCGAGTTTGCGGCTTTCTTT. Together with reference TRBV5-1 and TRBJ1-1, the CDR3 gives the full variable domain: KAGVTQTPRYLIKTRGQQVTLSCSPISGHRSVSWYQQTPGQGLQFLFEYFSETQRNKGNFPGRFSGRQFSNSRSEMNVSTLELGDSALYLCASSRRTGGEFAAFFGQGTRLTVV.

The J gene is TRBJ1-4, the V gene TRBV3-1 (or the pseudogene TRBV3-2); perhaps TRBD1 as D (5 bases). CDR1 LGHDT and CDR2 YNNKEL come from the germline V gene (reference sequence). V lost 1 base and J 7 bases, leaving 13 bases between the germline ends. The length of the CDR3 is 15 residues. The CDR3 sequence: CASSQAEARGEKLFF. The CDR3 bases are TGTGCCAGCAGCCAAGCTGAGGCAAGGGGTGAAAAACTGTTTTTT.

This chain connects TRBV2 to TRBJ1-3; D ambiguous. CDR1 and CDR2 (germline): SNHLY, FYNNEI. The length of the CDR3 is 12 residues. Trimming took 4 bases from V and 3 from J, leaving 4 bases between them. CDR3 region: CASSGGGNTIYF. The DNA for the CDR3 is TGTGCCAGCAGTGGAGGTGGAAACACCATATATTTT.